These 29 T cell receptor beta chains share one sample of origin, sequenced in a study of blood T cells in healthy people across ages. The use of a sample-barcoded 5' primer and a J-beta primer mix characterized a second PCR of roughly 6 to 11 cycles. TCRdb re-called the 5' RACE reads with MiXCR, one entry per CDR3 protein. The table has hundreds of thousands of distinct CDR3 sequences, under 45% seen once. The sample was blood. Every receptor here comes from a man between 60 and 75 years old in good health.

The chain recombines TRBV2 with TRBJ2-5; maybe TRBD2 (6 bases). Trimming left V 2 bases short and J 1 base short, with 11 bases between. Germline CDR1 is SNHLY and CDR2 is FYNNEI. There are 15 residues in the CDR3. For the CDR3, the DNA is TGTGCCAGCAGTGAACGGAGGGCAAGCCAAGAGACCCAGTACTTC. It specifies CASSERRASQETQYF.

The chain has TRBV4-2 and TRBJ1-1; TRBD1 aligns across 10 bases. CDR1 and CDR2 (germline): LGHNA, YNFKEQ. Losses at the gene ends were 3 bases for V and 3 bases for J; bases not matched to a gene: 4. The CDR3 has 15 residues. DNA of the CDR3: TGTGCCAGCAGCCAGACAGGGGGCGCGGACACTGAAGCTTTCTTT. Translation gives CASSQTGGADTEAFF.

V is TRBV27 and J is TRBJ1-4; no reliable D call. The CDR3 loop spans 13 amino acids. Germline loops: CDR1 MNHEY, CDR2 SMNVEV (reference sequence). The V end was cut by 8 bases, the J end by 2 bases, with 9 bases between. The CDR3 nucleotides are TGTGCCAGCGCGCCGCTTACTAATGAAAAACTGTTTTTT. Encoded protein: CASAPLTNEKLFF.

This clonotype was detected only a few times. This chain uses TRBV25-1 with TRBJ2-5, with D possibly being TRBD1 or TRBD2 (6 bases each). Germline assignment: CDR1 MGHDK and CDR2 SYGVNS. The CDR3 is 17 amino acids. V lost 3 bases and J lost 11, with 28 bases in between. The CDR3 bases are TGTGCCAGCAGTGATGATACCCGGACAGTCTTAAACCGGGAGCAGTACTTC. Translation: CASSDDTRTVLNREQYF. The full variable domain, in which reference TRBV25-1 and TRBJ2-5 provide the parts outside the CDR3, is EADIYQTPRYLVIGTGKKITLECSQTMGHDKMYWYQQDPGMELHLIHYSYGVNSTEKGDLSSESTVSRIRTEHFPLTLESARPSHTSQYLCASSDDTRTVLNREQYFGPGTRLLVL.

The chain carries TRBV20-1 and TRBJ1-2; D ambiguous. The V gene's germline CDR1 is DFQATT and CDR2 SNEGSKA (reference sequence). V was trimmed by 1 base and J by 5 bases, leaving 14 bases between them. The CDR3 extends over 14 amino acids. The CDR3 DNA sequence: TGCAGTGCTAGAGCATCGGGTACGGGGTATGGCTACACCTTC. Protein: CSARASGTGYGYTF.

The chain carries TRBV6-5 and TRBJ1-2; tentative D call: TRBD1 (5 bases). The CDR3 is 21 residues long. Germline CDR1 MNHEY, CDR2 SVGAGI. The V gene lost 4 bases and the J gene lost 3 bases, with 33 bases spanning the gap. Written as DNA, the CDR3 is TGTGCCAGCAGTTTTACGCCTTACGCACCAAATGCAGCCGAGGGGTACTATGGCTACACCTTC. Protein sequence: CASSFTPYAPNAAEGYYGYTF.

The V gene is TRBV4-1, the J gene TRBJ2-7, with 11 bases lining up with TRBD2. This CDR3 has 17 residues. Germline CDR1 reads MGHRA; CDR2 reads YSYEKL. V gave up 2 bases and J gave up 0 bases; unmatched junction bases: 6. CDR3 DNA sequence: TGCGCCAGCAGCCAACTGACTAGCGGGGTCCTCTCCTACGAGCAGTACTTC. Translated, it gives CASSQLTSGVLSYEQYF.

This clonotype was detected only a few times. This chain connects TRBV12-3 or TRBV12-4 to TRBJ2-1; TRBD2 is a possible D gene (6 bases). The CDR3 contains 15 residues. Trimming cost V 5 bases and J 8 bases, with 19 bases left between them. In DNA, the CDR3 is TGTGCCAGCAGTCAATACAAACCTGGGGACTATGAGCAGTTCTTC. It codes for CASSQYKPGDYEQFF.

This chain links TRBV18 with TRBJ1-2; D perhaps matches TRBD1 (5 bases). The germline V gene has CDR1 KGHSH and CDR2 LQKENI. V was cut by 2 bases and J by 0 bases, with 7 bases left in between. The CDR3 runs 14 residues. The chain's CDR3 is CASSPGAANYGYTF. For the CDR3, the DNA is TGTGCCAGCTCACCAGGGGCGGCTAACTATGGCTACACCTTC. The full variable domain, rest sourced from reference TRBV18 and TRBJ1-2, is NAGVMQNPRHLVRRRGQEARLRCSPMKGHSHVYWYRQLPEEGLKFMVYLQKENIIDESGMPKERFSAEFPKEGPSILRIQQVVRGDSAAYFCASSPGAANYGYTFGSGTRLTVV.

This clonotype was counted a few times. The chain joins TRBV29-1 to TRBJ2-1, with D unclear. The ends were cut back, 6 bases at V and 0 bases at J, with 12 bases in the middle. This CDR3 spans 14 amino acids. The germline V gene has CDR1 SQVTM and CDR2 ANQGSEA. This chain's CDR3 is CSVPLGFSYNEQFF. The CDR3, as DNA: TGCAGCGTCCCTTTGGGTTTCTCCTACAATGAGCAGTTCTTC.

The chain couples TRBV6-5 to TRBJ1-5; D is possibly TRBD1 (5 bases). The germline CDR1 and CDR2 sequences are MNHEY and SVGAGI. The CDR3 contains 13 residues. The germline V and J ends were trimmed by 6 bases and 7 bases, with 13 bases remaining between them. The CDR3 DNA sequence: TGTGCCAGCAGCTACCGTGGGGGGCAGCCCCAGCATTTT. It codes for CASSYRGGQPQHF.

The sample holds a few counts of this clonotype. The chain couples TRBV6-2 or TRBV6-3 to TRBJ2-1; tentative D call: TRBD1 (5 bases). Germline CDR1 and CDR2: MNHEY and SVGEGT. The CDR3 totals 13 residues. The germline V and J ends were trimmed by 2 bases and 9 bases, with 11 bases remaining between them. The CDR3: CASSYHDRTEQFF. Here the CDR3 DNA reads TGTGCCAGCAGTTACCACGACAGAACTGAGCAGTTCTTC.

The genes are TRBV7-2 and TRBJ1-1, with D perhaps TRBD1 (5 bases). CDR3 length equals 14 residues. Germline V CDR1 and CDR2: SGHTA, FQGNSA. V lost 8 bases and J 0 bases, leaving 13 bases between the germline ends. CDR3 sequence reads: CASRPGGVNTEAFF. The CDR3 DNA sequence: TGTGCCAGCCGCCCGGGAGGGGTGAACACTGAAGCTTTCTTT.

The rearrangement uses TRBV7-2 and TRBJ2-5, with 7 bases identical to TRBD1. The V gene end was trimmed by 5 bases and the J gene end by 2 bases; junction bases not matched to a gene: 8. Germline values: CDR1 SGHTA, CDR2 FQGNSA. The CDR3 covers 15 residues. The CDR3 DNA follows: TGTGCCAGCAGCAACCGACAGGGATTACAAGAGACCCAGTACTTC. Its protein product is CASSNRQGLQETQYF.

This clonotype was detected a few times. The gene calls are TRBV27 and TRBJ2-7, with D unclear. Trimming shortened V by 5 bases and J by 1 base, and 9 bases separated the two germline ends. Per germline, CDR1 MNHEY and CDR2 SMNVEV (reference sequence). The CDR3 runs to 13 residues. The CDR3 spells CASSRMGSYEQYF. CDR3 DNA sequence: TGTGCCAGCAGTCGAATGGGGTCCTACGAGCAGTACTTC.

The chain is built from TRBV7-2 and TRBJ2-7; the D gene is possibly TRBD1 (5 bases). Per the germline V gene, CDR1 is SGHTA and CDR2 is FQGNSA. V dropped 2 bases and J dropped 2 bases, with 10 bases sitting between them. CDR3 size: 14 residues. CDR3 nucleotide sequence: TGTGCCAGCAGCTTACCAGGGAAGACCTACGAGCAGTACTTC. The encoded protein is CASSLPGKTYEQYF.

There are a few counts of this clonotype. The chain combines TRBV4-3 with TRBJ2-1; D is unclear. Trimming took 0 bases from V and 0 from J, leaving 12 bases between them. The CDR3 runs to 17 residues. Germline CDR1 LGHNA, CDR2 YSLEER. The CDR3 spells CASSQDLWLSSYNEQFF. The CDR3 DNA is TGCGCCAGCAGCCAAGATCTTTGGTTAAGCTCCTACAATGAGCAGTTCTTC.

DNA of the CDR3: TGCGCCAGCAGGGCAGGGGCCGGCTATGGCTACACCTTC. Translation gives CASRAGAGYGYTF. The chain combines TRBV5-1 with TRBJ1-2; maybe TRBD1 (6 bases). Trimming took 5 bases from V and 4 from J, leaving 12 bases between them. Germline CDR1 SGHRS, CDR2 YFSETQ. The CDR3 runs 13 residues.

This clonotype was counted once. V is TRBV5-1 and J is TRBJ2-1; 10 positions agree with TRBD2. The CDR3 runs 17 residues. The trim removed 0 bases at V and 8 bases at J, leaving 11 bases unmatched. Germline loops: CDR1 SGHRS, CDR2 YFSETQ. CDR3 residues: CASSLGASGGPFDEQFF. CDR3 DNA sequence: TGCGCCAGCAGCTTGGGGGCTAGCGGGGGACCTTTTGATGAGCAGTTCTTC. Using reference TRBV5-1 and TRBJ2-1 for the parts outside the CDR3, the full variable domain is KAGVTQTPRYLIKTRGQQVTLSCSPISGHRSVSWYQQTPGQGLQFLFEYFSETQRNKGNFPGRFSGRQFSNSRSEMNVSTLELGDSALYLCASSLGASGGPFDEQFFGPGTRLTVL.

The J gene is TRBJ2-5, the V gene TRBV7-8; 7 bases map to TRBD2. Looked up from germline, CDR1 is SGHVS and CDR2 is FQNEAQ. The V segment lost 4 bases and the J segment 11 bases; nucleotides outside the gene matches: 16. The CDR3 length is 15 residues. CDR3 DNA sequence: TGTGCCAGCAGCTCCCAGCGGGGAGCGGGCAATGAGCAGTACTTC. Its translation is CASSSQRGAGNEQYF.

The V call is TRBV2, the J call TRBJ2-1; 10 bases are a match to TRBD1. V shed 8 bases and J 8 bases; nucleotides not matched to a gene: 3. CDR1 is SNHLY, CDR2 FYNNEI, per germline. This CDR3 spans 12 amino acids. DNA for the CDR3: TGTGCCAGCGGACAGGGGGGAGATGAGCAGTTCTTC. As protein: CASGQGGDEQFF.

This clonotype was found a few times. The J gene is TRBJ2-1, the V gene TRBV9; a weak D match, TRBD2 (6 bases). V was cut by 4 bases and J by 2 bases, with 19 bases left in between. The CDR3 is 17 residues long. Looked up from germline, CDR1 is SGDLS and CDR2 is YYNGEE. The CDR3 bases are TGTGCCAGCAGCCTCGGGGGAGGTAGGGGTGCCTACAATGAGCAGTTCTTC. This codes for CASSLGGGRGAYNEQFF.

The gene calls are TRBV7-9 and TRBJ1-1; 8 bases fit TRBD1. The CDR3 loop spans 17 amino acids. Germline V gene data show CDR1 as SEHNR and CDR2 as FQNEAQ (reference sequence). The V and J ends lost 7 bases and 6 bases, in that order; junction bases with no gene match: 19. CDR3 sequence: CASTQTQGAVLSSEAFF. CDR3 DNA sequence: TGTGCCAGCACCCAAACCCAGGGGGCCGTTTTGTCTTCTGAAGCTTTCTTT.

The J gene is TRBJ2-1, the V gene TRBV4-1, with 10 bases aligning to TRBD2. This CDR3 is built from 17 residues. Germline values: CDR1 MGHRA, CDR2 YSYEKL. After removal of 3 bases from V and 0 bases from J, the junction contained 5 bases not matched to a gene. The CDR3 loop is CASSQVLAGDSYNEQFF. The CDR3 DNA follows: TGCGCCAGCAGCCAGGTCCTAGCGGGGGACTCCTACAATGAGCAGTTCTTC.

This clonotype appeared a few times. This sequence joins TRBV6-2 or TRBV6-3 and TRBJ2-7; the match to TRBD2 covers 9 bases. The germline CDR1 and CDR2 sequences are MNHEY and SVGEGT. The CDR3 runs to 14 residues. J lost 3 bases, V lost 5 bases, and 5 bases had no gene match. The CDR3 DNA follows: TGTGCCAGCAGTGGCCGACTAGCGGACTACGAGCAGTACTTC. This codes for CASSGRLADYEQYF.

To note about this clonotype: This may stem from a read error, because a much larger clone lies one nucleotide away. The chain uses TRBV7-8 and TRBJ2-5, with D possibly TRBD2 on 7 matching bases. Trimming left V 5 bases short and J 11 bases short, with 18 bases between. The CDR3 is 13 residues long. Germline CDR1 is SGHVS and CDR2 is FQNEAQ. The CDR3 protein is CASSRGAYNEQYF. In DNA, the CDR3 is TGTGCCAGCAGCCGGGGGGCCTACAATGAGCAGTACTTC.

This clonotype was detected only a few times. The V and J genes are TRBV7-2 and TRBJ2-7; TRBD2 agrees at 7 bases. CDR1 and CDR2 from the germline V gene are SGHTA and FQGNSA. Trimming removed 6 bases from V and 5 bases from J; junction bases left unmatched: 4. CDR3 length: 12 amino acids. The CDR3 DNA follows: TGTGCCAGCAGTTACGCGGGAGACGAGCAGTACTTC. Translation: CASSYAGDEQYF.

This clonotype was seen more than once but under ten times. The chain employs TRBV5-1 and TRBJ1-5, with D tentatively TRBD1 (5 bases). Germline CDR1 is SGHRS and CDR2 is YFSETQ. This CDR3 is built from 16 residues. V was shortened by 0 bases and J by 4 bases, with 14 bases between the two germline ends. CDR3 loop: CASSLEAGSRNQPQHF. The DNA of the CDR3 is TGCGCCAGCAGCTTGGAGGCAGGGAGCCGTAATCAGCCCCAGCATTTT.

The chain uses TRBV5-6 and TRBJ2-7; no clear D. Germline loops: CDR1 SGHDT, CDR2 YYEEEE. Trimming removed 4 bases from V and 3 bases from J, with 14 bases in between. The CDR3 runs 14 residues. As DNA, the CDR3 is TGTGCCAGCAGCGTCCGGGCCCTCGGCTACGAGCAGTACTTC. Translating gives CASSVRALGYEQYF. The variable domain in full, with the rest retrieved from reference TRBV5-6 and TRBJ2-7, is DAGVTQSPTHLIKTRGQQVTLRCSPKSGHDTVSWYQQALGQGPQFIFQYYEEEERQRGNFPDRFSGHQFPNYSSELNVNALLLGDSALYLCASSVRALGYEQYFGPGTRLTVT.